Listed here are 25 T cell receptor beta chains from one sample, sequenced in a study of blood T cell repertoires in COVID-19. The repertoire was sequenced with immunoSEQ multiplex PCR; TCRdb's copy has only in-frame clones and lacks some. The sample records 80,000 to 100,000 clones, around four fifths being singletons. Material: peripheral blood. These receptors originate from a human donor in a cohort sampled during active COVID-19.

CDR3 bases: TGTGCCAGCAGTGAAAGCGGGAGGGCGAACAATGAGCAGTTCTTC. It encodes CASSESGRANNEQFF. This chain joins TRBV2 and TRBJ2-1, with TRBD2 matching 10 bases. V shed 2 bases, J shed 5 bases, and the junction held 3 bases outside the gene matches. CDR1 and CDR2 from the germline V gene are SNHLY and FYNNEI. The CDR3 has 15 amino acids. Using reference TRBV2 and TRBJ2-1 for the parts outside the CDR3, the full variable domain is EPEVTQTPSHQVTQMGQEVILRCVPISNHLYFYWYRQILGQKVEFLVSFYNNEISEKSEIFDDQFSVERPDGSNFTLKIRSTKLEDSAMYFCASSESGRANNEQFFGPGTRLTVL.

The CDR3 DNA reads as TGTGCCAGCACCTATCTGAATTCACCCCTCCACTTT. Encoded protein: CASTYLNSPLHF. This chain joins TRBV28 and TRBJ1-6; D gene ambiguous. CDR1 is MDHEN and CDR2 is SYDVKM in the germline V gene. Trimming removed 7 bases from V and 7 bases from J, with 8 bases in between. The CDR3 length is 12 residues.

Worth noting for this clone: The sample carries other DNA sequences with the same CDR3. V gene TRBV18 combines with J gene TRBJ1-2; D gene unclear. Deletions cut 2 bases from V and 4 bases from J, with 14 bases between. The CDR3 is 15 residues long. Germline CDR1 KGHSH, CDR2 LQKENI. In DNA form, the CDR3 reads TGTGCCAGCTCACCAAGAGCAGACCCAGGCTATGGCTACACCTTC. It is translated as CASSPRADPGYGYTF.

This chain connects TRBV5-8 to TRBJ1-1; 11 nucleotides line up with TRBD1. The CDR3 is 17 residues long. Germline CDR1 is SGHTS and CDR2 is YDEGEE. J gave up 9 bases and V 4 bases, and 17 bases lay outside the gene matches. The CDR3 DNA is TGTGCCAGCAGCGGCCCGGGACAGGGGGACTCGGGGAGGAAAGCTTTCTTT. It yields the protein CASSGPGQGDSGRKAFF.

This chain connects TRBV3-1 (or the pseudogene TRBV3-2) to TRBJ1-1; 9 positions agree with TRBD1. The V gene's germline CDR1 is LGHDT and CDR2 YNNKEL (reference sequence). The CDR3 runs 16 residues. V was pared by 4 bases and J by 4 bases, with 10 bases of the junction left unmatched. CDR3 residues: CASSPTTGGGSTEAFF. The CDR3, as DNA: TGTGCCAGCAGCCCTACGACAGGGGGTGGGAGCACTGAAGCTTTCTTT.

The chain links TRBV28 to TRBJ1-4, with D unclear. The CDR3 length is 10 residues. Per germline, CDR1 MDHEN and CDR2 SYDVKM. The germline V and J ends were trimmed by 5 bases and 11 bases, with 6 bases remaining between them. The CDR3 DNA reads as TGTGCCAGCAGTGGGCGTAAACTGTTTTTT. Amino acid sequence: CASSGRKLFF. Full variable domain (rest looked up from reference TRBV28 and TRBJ1-4): DVKVTQSSRYLVKRTGEKVFLECVQDMDHENMFWYRQDPGLGLRLIYFSYDVKMKEKGDIPEGYSVSREKKERFSLILESASTNQTSMYLCASSGRKLFFGSGTQLSVL.

This clone was recorded once. The chain combines TRBV21-1 with TRBJ1-1. TRBV21-1 is an annotated pseudogene. The CDR3 runs to 14 residues. CDR3 region: CASSKGVCVLVAFF. The CDR3 nucleotides read TGTGCCAGCAGCAAAGGAGTTTGCGTTCTGGTCGCTTTCTTT.

The rearrangement uses TRBV27 and TRBJ2-1, with TRBD2 matching over 12 bases. CDR1 and CDR2 (germline): MNHEY, SMNVEV (reference sequence). This CDR3 region has 16 residues. The ends lost 0 bases at V and 9 bases at J; junction bases unmatched: 6. In DNA form, the CDR3 reads TGTGCCAGCAGTTTATCGCGACTAGCGGGAGTTTTTGAGCAGTTCTTC. Amino acids: CASSLSRLAGVFEQFF.

The rearrangement links TRBV19 to TRBJ2-1, with D maybe TRBD2 (5 bases). V was shortened by 10 bases and J by 2 bases, with 12 bases between the two germline ends. The CDR3 sequence is 13 residues long. CDR1 and CDR2 from the germline V gene are LNHDA and SQIVND (reference sequence). In DNA form, the CDR3 reads TGTGCCACCTCGGGGTGGGCCTACAATGAGCAGTTCTTC. Encoded protein: CATSGWAYNEQFF.

The chain uses TRBV19 and TRBJ1-2; D is unclear. The CDR3 totals 14 residues. Trimming took 2 bases from V and 4 from J, leaving 11 bases between them. The germline gives CDR1 LNHDA, CDR2 SQIVND (reference sequence). The CDR3 is CASSISENLYGYTF. The DNA for the CDR3 is TGTGCCAGTAGTATATCGGAGAACCTCTATGGCTACACCTTC.

The chain combines TRBV19 with TRBJ2-2, with D unclear. The V end lost 3 bases, the J end lost 4 bases, and 12 bases lay between the germline ends. The germline CDR1 and CDR2 sequences are LNHDA and SQIVND (reference sequence). The CDR3 sequence is 15 residues long. CDR3 nucleotides: TGTGCCAGTAGTATGATCAGCTCGGGCACCGGGGAGCTGTTTTTT. It is translated as CASSMISSGTGELFF. The full variable domain, rest sourced from reference TRBV19 and TRBJ2-2, is DGGITQSPKYLFRKEGQNVTLSCEQNLNHDAMYWYRQDPGQGLRLIYYSQIVNDFQKGDIAEGYSVSREKKESFPLTVTSAQKNPTAFYLCASSMISSGTGELFFGEGSRLTVL.

V and J are TRBV5-1 and TRBJ2-7; 9 bases align to TRBD2. The CDR3 contains 16 residues. The germline V gene encodes CDR1 SGHRS and CDR2 YFSETQ. The junction had 16 bases not matched to a gene; V was cut back by 7 bases and J by 5 bases. The CDR3 sequence: CASYPQPGTSRHEQYF. The CDR3 DNA reads TGCGCCAGCTACCCTCAGCCCGGGACTAGCCGACACGAGCAGTACTTC.

The J gene is TRBJ2-1, the V gene TRBV14, with TRBD1 matching 7 bases. Germline CDR1 and CDR2: SGHDN and FVKESK. Trimming removed 1 base from V and 10 bases from J; junction bases left unmatched: 4. CDR3 length: 13 residues. The CDR3 here is CASSQAGQPEQFF. Written as DNA, the CDR3 is TGTGCCAGCAGCCAAGCGGGACAGCCGGAGCAGTTCTTC.

This clone was recorded a few times. The CDR3 bases are TGTGCCAGCAGTAGGGGACAGGCAGACTATGGCTACACCTTC. Protein: CASSRGQADYGYTF. The chain carries TRBV2 and TRBJ1-2; 8 bases are shared with TRBD1. CDR3 length equals 14 residues. Germline-derived CDR1 and CDR2 are SNHLY and FYNNEI. Losses at the gene ends were 5 bases for V and 3 bases for J; bases not matched to a gene: 5. The variable domain in full, with the rest retrieved from reference TRBV2 and TRBJ1-2, is EPEVTQTPSHQVTQMGQEVILRCVPISNHLYFYWYRQILGQKVEFLVSFYNNEISEKSEIFDDQFSVERPDGSNFTLKIRSTKLEDSAMYFCASSRGQADYGYTFGSGTRLTVV.

This sequence joins TRBV6-1 and TRBJ1-1, with D tentatively TRBD1 (5 bases). Per germline, CDR1 MNHNS and CDR2 SASEGT. This CDR3 region has 14 residues. Trimming stripped 3 bases from V and 3 bases from J, with 11 bases between. The CDR3 loop reads CASSEYRLDTEAFF. In nucleotides, the CDR3 is TGTGCCAGCAGTGAGTACAGGCTCGACACTGAAGCTTTCTTT.

The chain combines TRBV5-1 with TRBJ2-5, with 8 nucleotides matching TRBD2. The CDR3 runs to 14 residues. The germline CDR1 and CDR2 sequences are SGHRS and YFSETQ. Unmatched junction bases numbered 5, after V lost 4 bases and J lost 3 bases. Here the CDR3 reads CASSVNGGEETQYF. The DNA for the CDR3 is TGCGCCAGCAGCGTAAACGGGGGGGAAGAGACCCAGTACTTC. The whole variable domain, remainder taken from reference TRBV5-1 and TRBJ2-5, is KAGVTQTPRYLIKTRGQQVTLSCSPISGHRSVSWYQQTPGQGLQFLFEYFSETQRNKGNFPGRFSGRQFSNSRSEMNVSTLELGDSALYLCASSVNGGEETQYFGPGTRLLVL.

This rearrangement joins TRBV2 to TRBJ2-1; D might be TRBD2 (5 bases). Germline V gene data show CDR1 as SNHLY and CDR2 as FYNNEI. V was trimmed by 4 bases and J by 0 bases, leaving 10 bases between them. The CDR3 runs 15 residues. The DNA for the CDR3 is TGTGCCAGCAGTGCTGCGGGCAACTCCTACAATGAGCAGTTCTTC. It encodes CASSAAGNSYNEQFF.

The rearrangement uses TRBV5-1 and TRBJ1-3; TRBD1 agrees at 10 bases. With 6 bases clipped from V and 4 bases from J, the junction kept 4 bases outside the gene matches. The germline CDR1 and CDR2 sequences are SGHRS and YFSETQ. CDR3 length: 14 amino acids. In DNA form, the CDR3 reads TGCGCCAGCACCGGGACAGGGGACGGAAACACCATATATTTT. The encoded protein is CASTGTGDGNTIYF.

V is TRBV19 and J is TRBJ2-1; 7 positions agree with TRBD1. J was trimmed by 3 bases and V by 3 bases; bases with no gene match: 8. This CDR3 is built from 16 residues. Germline loops: CDR1 LNHDA, CDR2 SQIVND (reference sequence). The chain's CDR3 is CASSILRTGRYNEQFF. In DNA form, the CDR3 reads TGTGCCAGTAGTATCCTCCGGACAGGCCGCTACAATGAGCAGTTCTTC.

V and J are TRBV18 and TRBJ2-5; possible D gene TRBD2, 5 bases. The V gene lost 5 bases and the J gene lost 2 bases, with 9 bases spanning the gap. Germline V lookup: CDR1 KGHSH, CDR2 LQKENI. The CDR3 sequence is 13 residues long. The CDR3 is CASSKLEQETQYF. The CDR3 DNA follows: TGTGCCAGCTCAAAACTAGAACAAGAGACCCAGTACTTC.

The chain links TRBV6-5 to TRBJ2-5; D is possibly TRBD1 (6 bases). The germline V gene has CDR1 MNHEY and CDR2 SVGAGI. The V and J ends lost 5 bases and 5 bases respectively, with 15 bases between them. The CDR3 is 14 amino acids. In nucleotides, the CDR3 is TGTGCCAGCAGTAGCCAGGGGTTGGGTGAGACCCAGTACTTC. Its protein is CASSSQGLGETQYF.

This clone was seen ten or more times. The rearrangement uses TRBV2 and TRBJ1-5; tentatively, D is TRBD1 (5 bases). Deletions cut 4 bases from V and 1 base from J, with 8 bases between. From germline, CDR1 is SNHLY and CDR2 FYNNEI. CDR3 size: 14 residues. The CDR3 DNA reads as TGTGCCAGCAGTGGACAGTCGAGCAATCAGCCCCAGCATTTT. Protein sequence: CASSGQSSNQPQHF.

The genes are TRBV2 and TRBJ1-5; D gene ambiguous. Germline CDR1 reads SNHLY; CDR2 reads FYNNEI. The V and J ends lost 3 bases and 0 bases respectively, with 6 bases between them. The CDR3 has 14 amino acids. In nucleotides, the CDR3 is TGTGCCAGCAGTGAGACATATAGCAATCAGCCCCAGCATTTT. Its protein product is CASSETYSNQPQHF.

The rearrangement joins TRBV3-1 (or the pseudogene TRBV3-2) to TRBJ2-3, with 9 bases identical to TRBD2. This CDR3 has 18 residues. Looked up from germline, CDR1 is LGHDT and CDR2 is YNNKEL (reference sequence). The ends lost 0 bases at V and 4 bases at J; junction bases unmatched: 11. The CDR3 bases are TGTGCCAGCAGCCAAGATGCGGCTAGCGGGATTAGGGCAGATACGCAGTATTTT. Amino acids: CASSQDAASGIRADTQYF.

The CDR3 DNA follows: TGTGCCAGCAGCTTGGAGACGGGACAGGGTGGGGACACCATATATTTT. It translates to CASSLETGQGGDTIYF. The rearrangement links TRBV5-5 to TRBJ1-3, with 9 bases that match TRBD1. V gave up 0 bases and J gave up 8 bases; unmatched junction bases: 9. In germline, CDR1 is SGHKS, CDR2 YYEKEE (reference sequence). CDR3 size: 16 residues.